The 26 T cell receptor beta chains below were found in one sample sequenced in a study of CD8 T cells in Susac syndrome. RNA amounts of 0.5 to 1 ug underwent reverse transcription with random hexamers. TCRdb called the immunoSEQ multiplex PCR reads again in MiXCR, with one record for every CDR3 protein. This table has approximately 190,000 distinct CDR3 sequences, 93% appearing once. Material: CD4+ T cells from PBMCs. The receptor set was obtained from a human donor in good health.

This clonotype appeared once. This chain connects TRBV5-4 to TRBJ1-1; 7 positions match TRBD1. The CDR3 is made up of 15 amino acids. Germline V lookup: CDR1 SGHNT, CDR2 YYREEE (reference sequence). The ends lost 4 bases at V and 0 bases at J; junction bases unmatched: 6. DNA of the CDR3: TGTGCCAGCAGCCCGGGACAGAAGATGAACACTGAAGCTTTCTTT. It specifies CASSPGQKMNTEAFF.

This CDR3 reads CASSHYRGSGELFF. The CDR3 coding sequence is TGTGCCAGCAGTCATTACAGGGGAAGCGGGGAGCTGTTTTTT. The rearrangement joins TRBV28 to TRBJ2-2; 7 bases are shared with TRBD1. CDR3 length: 14 residues. After removal of 5 bases from V and 7 bases from J, the junction contained 7 bases not matched to a gene. Looked up from germline, CDR1 is MDHEN and CDR2 is SYDVKM. Filled out from reference TRBV28 and TRBJ2-2, the complete variable domain reads DVKVTQSSRYLVKRTGEKVFLECVQDMDHENMFWYRQDPGLGLRLIYFSYDVKMKEKGDIPEGYSVSREKKERFSLILESASTNQTSMYLCASSHYRGSGELFFGEGSRLTVL.

The chain carries TRBV6-5 and TRBJ2-7, with 7 bases lining up with TRBD1. The length of the CDR3 is 15 residues. The ends lost 6 bases at V and 2 bases at J; junction bases unmatched: 10. From germline, CDR1 is MNHEY and CDR2 SVGAGI. CDR3 amino acids: CASSTRDSYPYEQYF. As DNA, the CDR3 is TGTGCCAGCAGCACCCGGGACAGCTACCCCTACGAGCAGTACTTC.

This chain links TRBV12-3 or TRBV12-4 with TRBJ2-1; 7 bases line up with TRBD2. CDR3 length equals 16 residues. V lost 0 bases, J lost 7 bases, and 9 bases stayed unmatched. The CDR3: CASSLAPERGRNEQFF. DNA for the CDR3: TGTGCCAGCAGTTTAGCGCCGGAGCGGGGAAGGAATGAGCAGTTCTTC.

This clonotype was detected once. The CDR3 spells CASSVGFGEQYF. The CDR3 DNA reads as TGTGCCAGCAGCGTAGGGTTTGGCGAGCAGTACTTC. This chain uses TRBV9 with TRBJ2-7; D uncertain. The CDR3 is made up of 12 amino acids. The V end lost 0 bases, the J end lost 6 bases, and 7 bases lay between the germline ends. Germline V gene data show CDR1 as SGDLS and CDR2 as YYNGEE.

This rearrangement joins TRBV5-5 to TRBJ2-3; D perhaps matches TRBD2 (7 bases). The germline CDR1 and CDR2 sequences are SGHKS and YYEKEE (reference sequence). This CDR3 region has 16 residues. Trimming shortened V by 2 bases and J by 0 bases, and 13 bases separated the two germline ends. CDR3 sequence: CASSFFGGASTDTQYF. CDR3 sequence (DNA): TGTGCCAGCAGCTTTTTTGGGGGGGCTAGCACAGATACGCAGTATTTT. The variable domain in full, with the rest retrieved from reference TRBV5-5 and TRBJ2-3, is DAGVTQSPTHLIKTRGQQVTLRCSPISGHKSVSWYQQVLGQGPQFIFQYYEKEERGRGNFPDRFSARQFPNYSSELNVNALLLGDSALYLCASSFFGGASTDTQYFGPGTRLTVL.

The V call is TRBV9, the J call TRBJ2-5, with D perhaps matching TRBD1 or TRBD2 (6 bases each). V dropped 2 bases and J dropped 2 bases, with 10 bases sitting between them. Looked up from germline, CDR1 is SGDLS and CDR2 is YYNGEE. The CDR3 has 14 residues. CDR3 bases: TGTGCCAGCAGCGTCGGAGGGGGTCAAGAGACCCAGTACTTC. Translating gives CASSVGGGQETQYF. The complete variable domain, with remaining parts taken from reference TRBV9 and TRBJ2-5, reads DSGVTQTPKHLITATGQRVTLRCSPRSGDLSVYWYQQSLDQGLQFLIQYYNGEERAKGNILERFSAQQFPDLHSELNLSSLELGDSALYFCASSVGGGQETQYFGPGTRLLVL.

The V and J genes are TRBV19 and TRBJ2-7; tentatively, D is TRBD1 or TRBD2 (5 bases each). The CDR3 runs to 14 residues. Germline CDR1 and CDR2: LNHDA and SQIVND (reference sequence). Here the CDR3 DNA reads TGTGCTAGAAGGGGAGAGGGGCGGTTGTGGGAGCAGTACGTC. Amino acids: CARRGEGRLWEQYV.

The CDR3, as DNA: TGTGCCAGCAGTTTCTCAGCGACAGGGTTAGAGACCCAGTACTTC. Translation: CASSFSATGLETQYF. This chain connects TRBV28 to TRBJ2-5, with 7 positions matching TRBD1. CDR1 is MDHEN, CDR2 SYDVKM, per germline. The V gene end was trimmed by 3 bases and the J gene end by 4 bases; junction bases not matched to a gene: 8. The CDR3 consists of 15 residues.

The chain couples TRBV19 to TRBJ1-5; TRBD1 might be the D (6 bases). V was clipped by 3 bases and J by 6 bases, with 12 bases between them. CDR3 size: 14 residues. The germline V gene has CDR1 LNHDA and CDR2 SQIVND (reference sequence). CDR3 sequence reads: CASSIQGRGQPQHF. CDR3 DNA sequence: TGTGCCAGTAGTATCCAGGGGCGCGGTCAGCCCCAGCATTTT. Full variable domain (missing parts from reference TRBV19 and TRBJ1-5): DGGITQSPKYLFRKEGQNVTLSCEQNLNHDAMYWYRQDPGQGLRLIYYSQIVNDFQKGDIAEGYSVSREKKESFPLTVTSAQKNPTAFYLCASSIQGRGQPQHFGDGTRLSIL.

The chain links TRBV29-1 to TRBJ1-2; 7 nucleotides line up with TRBD1. The CDR3 has 15 amino acids. V shed 3 bases and J 5 bases; nucleotides not matched to a gene: 12. Germline lookup yields CDR1 SQVTM and CDR2 ANQGSEA. CDR3 bases: TGCAGCGTTGACGGTTTGGCAGGGGGACTTTATGGCTACACCTTC. Translation gives CSVDGLAGGLYGYTF.

The genes are TRBV6-1 and TRBJ2-6; 10 bases map to TRBD1. V lost 6 bases and J lost 3; bases outside the gene matches: 8. The CDR3 is 17 amino acids. CDR1 and CDR2 from the germline V gene are MNHNS and SASEGT. The CDR3 loop reads CASRPGQGIGGANVLTF. In DNA form, the CDR3 reads TGTGCCAGCAGGCCGGGACAGGGGATCGGTGGGGCCAACGTCCTGACTTTC.

The V and J genes are TRBV9 and TRBJ2-2; unclear D gene. The CDR3 contains 15 residues. Trimming pared 0 bases from V and 6 bases from J, leaving 12 bases between. Germline V gene data show CDR1 as SGDLS and CDR2 as YYNGEE. The CDR3 DNA sequence: TGTGCCAGCAGCGTAGGGCCTGAAGGGTCCGGGGAGCTGTTTTTT. Protein: CASSVGPEGSGELFF. Together with reference TRBV9 and TRBJ2-2, the CDR3 gives the full variable domain: DSGVTQTPKHLITATGQRVTLRCSPRSGDLSVYWYQQSLDQGLQFLIQYYNGEERAKGNILERFSAQQFPDLHSELNLSSLELGDSALYFCASSVGPEGSGELFFGEGSRLTVL.

V usage is TRBV2 and J usage is TRBJ2-5; D not resolved. Germline CDR1 is SNHLY and CDR2 is FYNNEI. V lost 4 bases and J 8 bases, leaving 8 bases between the germline ends. This CDR3 has 11 residues. CDR3 nucleotides: TGTGCCAGCAGTGCGCAGGCAACCCAGTACTTC. Translation: CASSAQATQYF.

The V and J genes are TRBV19 and TRBJ1-1; the D gene is possibly TRBD1 (5 bases). Trimming took 6 bases from V and 6 from J, leaving 14 bases between them. Germline values: CDR1 LNHDA, CDR2 SQIVND (reference sequence). The CDR3 sequence is 13 residues long. The CDR3 region has the DNA TGTGCCAGTAGCGCCCTCAGGGTAGCTGAAGCTTTCTTT. Protein sequence: CASSALRVAEAFF. The whole variable domain, remainder taken from reference TRBV19 and TRBJ1-1, is DGGITQSPKYLFRKEGQNVTLSCEQNLNHDAMYWYRQDPGQGLRLIYYSQIVNDFQKGDIAEGYSVSREKKESFPLTVTSAQKNPTAFYLCASSALRVAEAFFGQGTRLTVV.

The chain links TRBV6-1 to TRBJ2-3; D is unresolved. V gave up 7 bases and J gave up 0 bases, with 5 bases separating them. Germline loops: CDR1 MNHNS, CDR2 SASEGT. The CDR3 is 12 amino acids. In DNA form, the CDR3 reads TGTGCCAGCACCCCCAGCACAGATACGCAGTATTTT. Protein: CASTPSTDTQYF.

This clonotype was observed a few times. The chain couples TRBV29-1 to TRBJ2-1; D is unclear. The CDR3 consists of 10 residues. The V and J ends lost 5 bases and 5 bases respectively, with 4 bases between them. CDR1 and CDR2 (germline): SQVTM, ANQGSEA. The CDR3 sequence: CSVSHNEQFF. In DNA form, the CDR3 reads TGCAGCGTTTCCCACAATGAGCAGTTCTTC.

This chain connects TRBV5-1 to TRBJ2-5, with D possibly matching TRBD1 (7 bases). Trimming shortened V by 4 bases and J by 4 bases, and 14 bases separated the two germline ends. CDR3 length equals 14 residues. Germline CDR1 and CDR2: SGHRS and YFSETQ. Written as DNA, the CDR3 is TGCGCCAGCAGCAGGAGGGGGCGAGGAGAGACCCAGTACTTC. Its translation is CASSRRGRGETQYF.

This chain uses TRBV9 with TRBJ1-3; weak D call: TRBD1 (6 bases). Germline-derived CDR1 and CDR2 are SGDLS and YYNGEE. The CDR3 is 15 amino acids. Trimming removed 0 bases at V and 4 bases at J, with 11 bases between. Here the CDR3 DNA reads TGTGCCAGCAGCGTAGAATGGGGGGGCGGAAACACCATATATTTT. Encoded protein: CASSVEWGGGNTIYF.

This clonotype was found once. The chain recombines TRBV7-2 with TRBJ2-3; 8 bases match TRBD2. V dropped 5 bases and J dropped 4; count of bases not matched to a gene: 8. The CDR3 is 15 residues long. The germline V gene encodes CDR1 SGHTA and CDR2 FQGNSA. The DNA for the CDR3 is TGTGCCAGCAGCCTCCGGGGGGGGCGCCCAGATACGCAGTATTTT. Translating gives CASSLRGGRPDTQYF.

CDR3 amino acids: CASSSGQGWFNEQFF. The CDR3 DNA follows: TGCGCCAGCAGCTCGGGACAGGGGTGGTTCAATGAGCAGTTCTTC. The V and J genes are TRBV5-1 and TRBJ2-1; 10 bases align to TRBD1. J was trimmed by 6 bases and V by 3 bases; bases with no gene match: 6. The CDR3 is 15 residues long. The germline V gene has CDR1 SGHRS and CDR2 YFSETQ. Full variable domain (missing parts from reference TRBV5-1 and TRBJ2-1): KAGVTQTPRYLIKTRGQQVTLSCSPISGHRSVSWYQQTPGQGLQFLFEYFSETQRNKGNFPGRFSGRQFSNSRSEMNVSTLELGDSALYLCASSSGQGWFNEQFFGPGTRLTVL.

The chain is built from TRBV19 and TRBJ1-2, with D perhaps matching TRBD1 (6 bases). This CDR3 is built from 13 residues. The V and J ends lost 6 bases and 2 bases respectively, with 10 bases between them. The germline V gene has CDR1 LNHDA and CDR2 SQIVND (reference sequence). The chain's CDR3 is CASSRDINYGYTF. CDR3 DNA sequence: TGTGCCAGTAGCCGGGACATAAACTATGGCTACACCTTC.

The chain recombines TRBV12-3 or TRBV12-4 with TRBJ1-4; 8 bases agree with TRBD1. V trimming: 9 bases; J trimming: 13 bases; junction bases outside the gene matches: 13. The CDR3 loop spans 13 amino acids. CDR3 amino acids: CASRQGPLGRLFF. CDR3 DNA: TGTGCCAGTCGACAGGGGCCGTTAGGAAGACTGTTTTTT.

The chain has TRBV14 and TRBJ1-1; no clear D. Germline CDR1 is SGHDN and CDR2 is FVKESK. Trimming removed 6 bases at V and 1 base at J, with 15 bases between. The CDR3 sequence is 15 residues long. CDR3 in DNA: TGTGCCAGCAGGTCCTCGGGGAGGCAGAACACTGAAGCTTTCTTT. Translating gives CASRSSGRQNTEAFF.

The V and J genes are TRBV20-1 and TRBJ1-3; D ambiguous. Trimming took 6 bases from V and 4 from J, leaving 10 bases between them. The CDR3 has 12 amino acids. Germline V CDR1 and CDR2: DFQATT, SNEGSKA (reference sequence). The CDR3 loop is CSAGERGNTIYF. The CDR3 DNA reads TGCAGTGCCGGAGAACGCGGAAACACCATATATTTT.

The genes are TRBV2 and TRBJ1-2, with 8 bases matching TRBD1. The germline gives CDR1 SNHLY, CDR2 FYNNEI. Trimming at V came to 8 bases and at J to 8 bases, leaving 4 bases not matched to a gene. The CDR3 consists of 11 residues. Here the CDR3 DNA reads TGTGCCAGCCGGACAGGGACGGGCTACACCTTC. Translated: CASRTGTGYTF.